This entry lists 20 T cell receptor beta chains sequenced from one sample in a study of human T cells and chemical hapten exposure. The time point: patch test 3, about 24 weeks after DPC sensitization. Treatment meaning: therapeutic diphenylcyclopropenone sensitization with weekly scalp DPC. In TCRdb, the RACE reads were re-called with MiXCR into one record per CDR3 protein. The table has 97,000 or so distinct CDR3 sequences, 25% to 30% seen once. The sample consisted of whole blood, taken in connection with sensitization to the hapten diphenylcyclopropenone (DPC). These receptors all come from a man aged 35 to 55 with alopecia areata. Some clones in this sample may be carry-over from other donors' samples.

This clonotype was detected only once. The V gene is TRBV7-9, the J gene TRBJ2-7; 13 bases agree with TRBD2. Germline V lookup: CDR1 SEHNR, CDR2 FQNEAQ (reference sequence). J gave up 10 bases and V 1 base, and 7 bases lay outside the gene matches. The CDR3 extends over 15 amino acids. CDR3 sequence reads: CASSLVGLAGALQYF. The CDR3 coding sequence is TGTGCCAGCAGCTTAGTCGGACTAGCGGGAGCACTCCAGTACTTC.

The genes are TRBV20-1 and TRBJ2-7; 7 bases fit TRBD2. The CDR3 length is 13 residues. Per germline, CDR1 DFQATT and CDR2 SNEGSKA (reference sequence). The ends lost 5 bases at V and 6 bases at J; junction bases unmatched: 10. CDR3 in amino acids: CSADSLRELEQYF. CDR3 coding DNA: TGCAGTGCTGACTCTTTGCGGGAGCTCGAGCAGTACTTC.

This chain uses TRBV28 with TRBJ2-1; D is unclear. The V end lost 7 bases, the J end lost 7 bases, and 5 bases lay between the germline ends. The V gene's germline CDR1 is MDHEN and CDR2 SYDVKM. CDR3 length: 10 amino acids. This chain's CDR3 is CASMGNEQFF. The CDR3 nucleotides are TGTGCCAGCATGGGTAATGAGCAGTTCTTC.

This clonotype was recorded many times. This chain's CDR3 is CASSPQETQYF. The CDR3 coding sequence is TGTGCCAGCAGCCCCCAAGAGACCCAGTACTTC. The rearrangement links TRBV18 to TRBJ2-5; D not resolved. The CDR3 runs 11 residues. The ends were cut back, 8 bases at V and 1 base at J, with 5 bases in the middle. Germline V lookup: CDR1 KGHSH, CDR2 LQKENI.

This clonotype was seen a handful of times. This chain connects TRBV10-3 to TRBJ1-1; 7 bases agree with TRBD1. The CDR3 extends over 15 amino acids. V shed 4 bases and J 4 bases; nucleotides not matched to a gene: 9. Looked up from germline, CDR1 is ENHRY and CDR2 is SYGVKD. The CDR3 here is CAISATPGGGTEAFF. CDR3 bases: TGTGCCATCAGTGCAACCCCAGGGGGGGGCACTGAAGCTTTCTTT.

There are a few counts of this clonotype. The chain has TRBV4-3 and TRBJ2-7, with 11 bases fitting TRBD2. Germline CDR1 is LGHNA and CDR2 is YSLEER. The CDR3 spans 15 residues. Unmatched junction bases numbered 4, after V lost 2 bases and J lost 4 bases. As DNA, the CDR3 is TGCGCCAGCAGCCAACGACTAGCGGGAATTTACGAGCAGTACTTC. Its translation: CASSQRLAGIYEQYF.

This chain uses TRBV5-1 with TRBJ1-5; D is ambiguous. Trimming cost V 4 bases and J 3 bases, with 8 bases left between them. Germline CDR1 is SGHRS and CDR2 is YFSETQ. The CDR3 runs 13 residues. The CDR3 DNA is TGCGCCAGCAGCCCAGGACCCAATCAGCCCCAGCATTTT. This encodes CASSPGPNQPQHF.

V and J are TRBV6-5 and TRBJ1-1; D is ambiguous. The V gene lost 2 bases and the J gene lost 1 base, with 5 bases spanning the gap. CDR1 and CDR2 (germline): MNHEY, SVGAGI. The CDR3 is 13 amino acids. The CDR3 is CASSYARNTEAFF. CDR3 coding DNA: TGTGCCAGCAGTTACGCCAGGAACACTGAAGCTTTCTTT.

There are a few counts of this clonotype. V is TRBV29-1 and J is TRBJ1-4; D is perhaps TRBD1 (5 bases). Trimming left V 4 bases short and J 4 bases short, with 10 bases between. The CDR3 runs 13 residues. Germline V CDR1 and CDR2: SQVTM, ANQGSEA. DNA for the CDR3: TGCAGCGTTGCCCGGGGCAATAATGAAAAACTGTTTTTT. Protein product: CSVARGNNEKLFF.

This clonotype was seen a handful of times. This chain connects TRBV6-2 or TRBV6-3 to TRBJ2-1; D ambiguous. Germline values: CDR1 MNHEY, CDR2 SVGEGT. The V gene lost 6 bases and the J gene lost 10 bases, with 10 bases spanning the gap. The CDR3 has 11 residues. The CDR3 loop reads CASSTGFEQFF. The CDR3 nucleotides read TGTGCCAGCAGCACCGGTTTCGAGCAGTTCTTC.

The sample holds a few counts of this clonotype. The chain links TRBV4-1 to TRBJ1-1; D remains ambiguous. The CDR3 extends over 15 amino acids. In germline, CDR1 is MGHRA, CDR2 YSYEKL. V was clipped by 4 bases and J by 1 base, with 13 bases between them. CDR3 in amino acids: CASSLSMRANTEAFF. DNA for the CDR3: TGCGCCAGCAGCCTGAGTATGAGGGCGAACACTGAAGCTTTCTTT.

The chain joins TRBV6-5 to TRBJ2-2; the D is unclear. The germline gives CDR1 MNHEY, CDR2 SVGAGI. This CDR3 is 12 amino acids long. V was trimmed by 8 bases and J by 4 bases, leaving 8 bases between them. The CDR3 nucleotides read TGTGCCAGCGGGGTTTTCACCGGGGAGCTGTTTTTT. This gives the protein CASGVFTGELFF.

This clonotype was seen a handful of times. The chain uses TRBV13 and TRBJ2-3; D is possibly TRBD1 (5 bases). This CDR3 is 15 amino acids long. Trimming pared 1 base from V and 3 bases from J, leaving 11 bases between. The germline V gene encodes CDR1 PRHDT and CDR2 FYEKMQ (reference sequence). The CDR3 is CASSLEAGRTDTQYF. The DNA of the CDR3 is TGTGCCAGCAGCTTAGAGGCAGGGCGGACAGATACGCAGTATTTT.

This clonotype was observed a few times. The chain couples TRBV27 to TRBJ2-1, with 8 bases fitting TRBD2. The germline CDR1 and CDR2 sequences are MNHEY and SMNVEV (reference sequence). J gave up 1 base and V 2 bases, and 4 bases lay outside the gene matches. This CDR3 comprises 16 residues. CDR3: CASSLGLAGSYNEQFF. In nucleotides, the CDR3 is TGTGCCAGCAGTTTAGGGCTAGCGGGTTCCTACAATGAGCAGTTCTTC.

The chain has TRBV27 and TRBJ1-1; D may be TRBD1 (5 bases). The CDR3 length is 16 residues. V lost 2 bases and J lost 3, with 16 bases in between. Per the germline V gene, CDR1 is MNHEY and CDR2 is SMNVEV (reference sequence). CDR3 protein: CASSLSPAGRHTEAFF. Written as DNA, the CDR3 is TGTGCCAGCAGTTTAAGTCCCGCAGGGAGGCACACTGAAGCTTTCTTT.

This clonotype was recorded a few times. The genes are TRBV4-1 and TRBJ2-1; D unclear. Germline-derived CDR1 and CDR2 are MGHRA and YSYEKL. Trimming pared 0 bases from V and 7 bases from J, leaving 10 bases between. The CDR3 has 14 residues. CDR3 sequence (DNA): TGCGCCAGCAGCCAAGACAGGAGTAGGAATGAGCAGTTCTTC. This translates into CASSQDRSRNEQFF.

The V call is TRBV13, the J call TRBJ2-3, with TRBD2 identical over 10 bases. The V and J ends lost 0 bases and 5 bases, in that order; junction bases with no gene match: 8. The CDR3 has 17 residues. The germline V gene has CDR1 PRHDT and CDR2 FYEKMQ (reference sequence). The CDR3 DNA reads TGTGCCAGCAGCTTAGGCCTAGCGGGAGTTCTCGTAGATACGCAGTATTTT. The encoded protein is CASSLGLAGVLVDTQYF. Full variable domain (remainder filled in from reference TRBV13 and TRBJ2-3): AAGVIQSPRHLIKEKRETATLKCYPIPRHDTVYWYQQGPGQDPQFLISFYEKMQSDKGSIPDRFSAQQFSDYHSELNMSSLELGDSALYFCASSLGLAGVLVDTQYFGPGTRLTVL.

This clonotype was found a few times. CDR3 sequence reads: CASSLDNDEQFF. In nucleotides, the CDR3 is TGTGCCAGCAGCTTAGATAATGATGAGCAGTTCTTC. The chain carries TRBV7-9 and TRBJ2-1; D uncertain. The CDR3 runs to 12 residues. The ends were cut back, 1 base at V and 8 bases at J, with 6 bases in the middle. Germline CDR1 SEHNR, CDR2 FQNEAQ (reference sequence).

This clonotype has a handful of counts. This CDR3 is CASSRDRGGPYNEQFF. Written as DNA, the CDR3 is TGTGCCAGCAGCCGAGACAGGGGAGGACCCTACAATGAGCAGTTCTTC. The genes are TRBV7-2 and TRBJ2-1; 8 bases map to TRBD1. The CDR3 totals 16 residues. Trimming cost V 5 bases and J 2 bases; bases outside gene matches: 8. Germline V gives CDR1 SGHTA, CDR2 FQGNSA.

The chain combines TRBV28 with TRBJ2-7; D tentatively reads TRBD1 or TRBD2 (5 bases each). CDR3 length: 15 amino acids. Per the germline V gene, CDR1 is MDHEN and CDR2 is SYDVKM. V was cut by 7 bases and J by 1 base, with 17 bases left in between. The CDR3 nucleotides are TGTGCCAGCAATGGGGGTAGGCAGGCATCCTACGAGCAGTACTTC. The encoded protein is CASNGGRQASYEQYF.